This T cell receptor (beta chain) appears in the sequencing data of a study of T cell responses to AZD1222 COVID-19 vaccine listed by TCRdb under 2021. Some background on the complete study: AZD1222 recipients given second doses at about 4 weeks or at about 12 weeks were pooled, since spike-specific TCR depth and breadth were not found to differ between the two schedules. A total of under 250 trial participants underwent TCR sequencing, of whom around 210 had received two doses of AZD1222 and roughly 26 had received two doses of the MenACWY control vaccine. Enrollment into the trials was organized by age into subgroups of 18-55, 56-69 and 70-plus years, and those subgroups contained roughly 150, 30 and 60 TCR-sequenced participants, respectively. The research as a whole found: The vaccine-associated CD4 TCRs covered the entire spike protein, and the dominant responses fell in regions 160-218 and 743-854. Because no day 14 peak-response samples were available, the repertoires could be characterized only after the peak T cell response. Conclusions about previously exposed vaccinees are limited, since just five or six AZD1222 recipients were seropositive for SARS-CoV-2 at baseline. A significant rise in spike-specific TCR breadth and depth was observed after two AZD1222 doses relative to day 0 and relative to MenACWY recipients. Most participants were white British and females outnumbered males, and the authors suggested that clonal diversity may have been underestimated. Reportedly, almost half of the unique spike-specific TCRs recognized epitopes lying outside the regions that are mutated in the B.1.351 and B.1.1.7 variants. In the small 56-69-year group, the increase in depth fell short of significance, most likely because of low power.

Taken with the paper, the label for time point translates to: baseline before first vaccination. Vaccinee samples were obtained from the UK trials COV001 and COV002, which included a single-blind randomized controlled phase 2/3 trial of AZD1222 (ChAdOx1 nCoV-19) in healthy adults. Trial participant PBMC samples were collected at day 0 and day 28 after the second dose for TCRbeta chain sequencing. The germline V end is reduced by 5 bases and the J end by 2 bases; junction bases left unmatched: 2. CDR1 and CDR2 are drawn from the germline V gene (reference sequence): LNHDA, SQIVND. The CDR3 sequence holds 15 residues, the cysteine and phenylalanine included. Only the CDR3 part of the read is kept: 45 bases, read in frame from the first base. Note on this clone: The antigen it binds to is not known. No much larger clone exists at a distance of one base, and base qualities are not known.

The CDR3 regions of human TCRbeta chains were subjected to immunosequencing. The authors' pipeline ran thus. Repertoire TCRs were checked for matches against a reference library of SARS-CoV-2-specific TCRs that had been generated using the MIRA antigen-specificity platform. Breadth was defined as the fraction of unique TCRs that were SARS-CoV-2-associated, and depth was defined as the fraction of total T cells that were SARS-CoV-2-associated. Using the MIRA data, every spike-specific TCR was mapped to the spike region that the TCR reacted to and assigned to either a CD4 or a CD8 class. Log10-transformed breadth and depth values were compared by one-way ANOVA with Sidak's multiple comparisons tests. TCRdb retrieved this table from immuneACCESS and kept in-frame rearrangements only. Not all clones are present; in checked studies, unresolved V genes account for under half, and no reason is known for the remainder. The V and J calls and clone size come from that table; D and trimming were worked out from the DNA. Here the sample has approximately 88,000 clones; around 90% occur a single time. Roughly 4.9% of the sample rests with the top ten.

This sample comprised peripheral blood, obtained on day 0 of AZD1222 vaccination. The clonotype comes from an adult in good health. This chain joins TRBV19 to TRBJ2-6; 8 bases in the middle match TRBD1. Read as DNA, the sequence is TGTGCCAGTAGTTCACAGGGGGCTGGGGCCAACGTCCTGACTTTC. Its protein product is CASSSQGAGANVLTF.